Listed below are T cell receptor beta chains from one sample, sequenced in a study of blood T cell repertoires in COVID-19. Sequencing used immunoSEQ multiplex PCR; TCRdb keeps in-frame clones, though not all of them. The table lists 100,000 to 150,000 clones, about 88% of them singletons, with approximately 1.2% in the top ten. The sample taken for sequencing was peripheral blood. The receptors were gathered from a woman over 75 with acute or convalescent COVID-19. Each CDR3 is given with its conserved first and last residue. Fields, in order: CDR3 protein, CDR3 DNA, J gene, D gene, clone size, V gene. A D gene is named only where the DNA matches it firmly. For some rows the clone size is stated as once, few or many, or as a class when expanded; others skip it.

CDR3: CASSVGPLSGGPYEQYF
DNA: TGTGCCAGCAGCGTAGGTCCCCTAAGCGGGGGACCCTACGAGCAGTACTTC
J: TRBJ2-7
D: TRBD2
size: NA
V: TRBV9

CDR3: CASSPSGTLNEKLFF
DNA: TGTGCCAGCTCACCGTCCGGGACTTTGAATGAAAAACTGTTTTTT
J: TRBJ1-4
D: NA
size: NA
V: TRBV18

CDR3: CASSIGGSGQETQYF
DNA: TGTGCCAGCAGCATAGGAGGGAGCGGTCAAGAGACCCAGTACTTC
J: TRBJ2-5
D: NA
size: NA
V: TRBV28

CDR3: CASSVAGRNYGYTF
DNA: TGTGCCAGCAGCGTGGCGGGACGGAACTATGGCTACACCTTC
J: TRBJ1-2
D: NA
size: NA
V: TRBV9

CDR3: CASSLRDRVYEQYF
DNA: TGCGCCAGCAGCCTCCGGGACAGGGTTTACGAGCAGTACTTC
J: TRBJ2-7
D: TRBD1
size: NA
V: TRBV5-1

CDR3: CASSLDTRAEAFF
DNA: TGTGCCAGCAGCCTCGACACCAGGGCTGAAGCTTTCTTT
J: TRBJ1-1
D: NA
size: once
V: TRBV6-1

CDR3: CASSTSSGVTGELFF
DNA: TGTGCCAGCAGCACCTCTAGCGGGGTCACCGGGGAGCTGTTTTTT
J: TRBJ2-2
D: TRBD2
size: NA
V: TRBV11-3

CDR3: CASSQGGLGGGELFF
DNA: TGTGCCAGCAGCCAAGGGGGCCTGGGCGGCGGGGAGCTGTTTTTT
J: TRBJ2-2
D: TRBD1
size: once
V: TRBV11-3

CDR3: CASSQTGDQPQHF
DNA: TGTGCCAGCAGTCAGACAGGGGATCAGCCCCAGCATTTT
J: TRBJ1-5
D: TRBD1
size: few
V: TRBV12-3/TRBV12-4

CDR3: CATSDFGRGADTQYF
DNA: TGTGCCACCAGTGATTTTGGACGCGGGGCAGATACGCAGTATTTT
J: TRBJ2-3
D: NA
size: NA
V: TRBV24-1

CDR3: CASKHPGDYEQYF
DNA: TGTGCCAGCAAGCATCCAGGCGACTACGAGCAGTACTTC
J: TRBJ2-7
D: NA
size: NA
V: TRBV27

CDR3: CASSGGMNTEAFF
DNA: TGTGCCAGCTCGGGGGGGATGAACACTGAAGCTTTCTTT
J: TRBJ1-1
D: NA
size: NA
V: TRBV11-2

CDR3: CASSRQKTGELFF
DNA: TGTGCCAGCAGTCGACAGAAAACCGGGGAGCTGTTTTTT
J: TRBJ2-2
D: NA
size: NA
V: TRBV12-3/TRBV12-4

CDR3: CASSRIGTSGGTYTGELFF
DNA: TGCGCCAGCAGTCGTATCGGGACTAGCGGGGGGACCTACACCGGGGAGCTGTTTTTT
J: TRBJ2-2
D: TRBD2
size: NA
V: TRBV5-1

CDR3: CASRGTGPNQPQHF
DNA: TGTGCCAGCAGGGGGACAGGCCCCAATCAGCCCCAGCATTTT
J: TRBJ1-5
D: TRBD1
size: NA
V: TRBV2

CDR3: CASSPTTTPQETQYF
DNA: TGTGCCAGCTCACCCACCACAACGCCGCAAGAGACCCAGTACTTC
J: TRBJ2-5
D: NA
size: NA
V: TRBV18

CDR3: CASSLSGGEGYTF
DNA: TGTGCCAGCAGCTTATCAGGAGGGGAAGGCTACACCTTC
J: TRBJ1-2
D: NA
size: NA
V: TRBV7-8

CDR3: CASSVGVDEQFF
DNA: TGTGCCAGCAGCGTAGGCGTGGATGAGCAGTTCTTC
J: TRBJ2-1
D: NA
size: NA
V: TRBV9

CDR3: CASSRGQGINEQFF
DNA: TGCGCCAGCAGCCGTGGACAGGGGATTAATGAGCAGTTCTTC
J: TRBJ2-1
D: TRBD1
size: NA
V: TRBV5-1

CDR3: CASSQEEIGRVYGYTF
DNA: TGTGCCAGCAGCCAAGAGGAAATAGGCAGGGTGTATGGCTACACCTTC
J: TRBJ1-2
D: NA
size: NA
V: TRBV3-1/TRBV3-2

CDR3: CASSLGSRGEAQYF
DNA: TGTGCCAGCAGCTTAGGTTCCAGGGGAGAGGCCCAGTACTTC
J: TRBJ2-5
D: NA
size: NA
V: TRBV11-1

CDR3: CASRKTLSTDTQYF
DNA: TGTGCCAGCAGGAAGACACTCAGCACAGATACGCAGTATTTT
J: TRBJ2-3
D: NA
size: NA
V: TRBV6-5

CDR3: CASSLPPLQTDTQYF
DNA: TGTGCCAGCAGCTTGCCCCCCCTTCAGACAGATACGCAGTATTTT
J: TRBJ2-3
D: NA
size: NA
V: TRBV7-8

CDR3: CSVGESRATNEKLFF
DNA: TGCAGCGTTGGAGAGTCCCGTGCAACTAATGAAAAACTGTTTTTT
J: TRBJ1-4
D: NA
size: NA
V: TRBV29-1

CDR3: CASSELRTAYNEQFF
DNA: TGTGCCAGCAGTGAATTAAGGACAGCCTACAATGAGCAGTTCTTC
J: TRBJ2-1
D: NA
size: NA
V: TRBV25-1

CDR3: CASSSGTNYGYTF
DNA: TGTGCCAGCAGCAGCGGGACAAACTATGGCTACACCTTC
J: TRBJ1-2
D: NA
size: NA
V: TRBV5-4

CDR3: CASSFGGIGEKLFF
DNA: TGCGCCAGCAGCTTTGGAGGGATCGGTGAAAAACTGTTTTTT
J: TRBJ1-4
D: NA
size: NA
V: TRBV5-1

CDR3: CASSVAGDTQYF
DNA: TGTGCCAGCAGCGTTGCAGGAGATACGCAGTATTTT
J: TRBJ2-3
D: NA
size: NA
V: TRBV6-2/TRBV6-3

CDR3: CASSLQGLGGYTF
DNA: TGTGCCAGCAGCTTGCAGGGTTTGGGTGGCTACACCTTC
J: TRBJ1-2
D: NA
size: NA
V: TRBV7-2

CDR3: CSVEEASGGLGGNEQFF
DNA: TGCAGCGTTGAAGAAGCTAGCGGGGGCCTGGGGGGAAATGAGCAGTTCTTC
J: TRBJ2-1
D: TRBD2
size: NA
V: TRBV29-1

CDR3: CASSLRTSVYTDTQYF
DNA: TGTGCCAGCAGCTTACGGACTAGCGTTTACACAGATACGCAGTATTTT
J: TRBJ2-3
D: TRBD2
size: NA
V: TRBV7-2

CDR3: CASKGQGAATGNTIYF
DNA: TGTGCCAGCAAGGGACAGGGGGCAGCTACGGGGAACACCATATATTTT
J: TRBJ1-3
D: TRBD1
size: NA
V: TRBV28

CDR3: CASSPSRDRGSYEQYF
DNA: TGTGCCAGCAGCCCGTCGCGGGACAGGGGATCCTACGAGCAGTACTTC
J: TRBJ2-7
D: TRBD1
size: NA
V: TRBV7-2

CDR3: CASRPASGRAWDEQFF
DNA: TGTGCCAGCAGACCCGCGAGCGGGAGGGCCTGGGATGAGCAGTTCTTC
J: TRBJ2-1
D: NA
size: NA
V: TRBV21-1

CDR3: CASSEAPRPNEQFF
DNA: TGTGCCAGCAGTGAAGCGCCTAGGCCCAATGAGCAGTTCTTC
J: TRBJ2-1
D: NA
size: NA
V: TRBV2

CDR3: CASSLLGTANSPLHF
DNA: TGTGCCAGCAGCTTACTGGGGACAGCTAATTCACCCCTCCACTTT
J: TRBJ1-6
D: TRBD1
size: few
V: TRBV7-2

CDR3: CASSFRGVGTQYF
DNA: TGTGCCAGCAGCTTCCGGGGGGTGGGGACCCAGTACTTC
J: TRBJ2-5
D: TRBD2
size: NA
V: TRBV9

CDR3: CASSYLQGQGGYTF
DNA: TGTGCCAGCAGTTATCTACAGGGTCAGGGTGGCTACACCTTC
J: TRBJ1-2
D: NA
size: NA
V: TRBV6-5

CDR3: CSVEGTSGNSYEQYF
DNA: TGCAGCGTTGAAGGGACTAGCGGGAACTCCTACGAGCAGTACTTC
J: TRBJ2-7
D: TRBD2
size: NA
V: TRBV29-1

CDR3: CASSSGLAGGRDTQYF
DNA: TGTGCCAGCAGTTCCGGACTAGCGGGGGGCCGGGATACGCAGTATTTT
J: TRBJ2-3
D: TRBD2
size: once
V: TRBV5-4

CDR3: CASNRDLRFTDTQYF
DNA: TGTGCCAGCAACCGGGACTTACGTTTCACAGATACGCAGTATTTT
J: TRBJ2-3
D: NA
size: NA
V: TRBV6-6

CDR3: CASSFMTNEQFF
DNA: TGTGCCAGCAGCTTTATGACTAATGAGCAGTTCTTC
J: TRBJ2-1
D: NA
size: NA
V: TRBV5-4

CDR3: CASSSRDLSSYEQYF
DNA: TGTGCCAGCAGCTCCAGGGACTTGTCCTCCTACGAGCAGTACTTC
J: TRBJ2-7
D: NA
size: NA
V: TRBV5-4

CDR3: CASLKRANYGYTF
DNA: TGTGCCAGCTTGAAGCGGGCAAACTATGGCTACACCTTC
J: TRBJ1-2
D: NA
size: NA
V: TRBV2

CDR3: CASSLGEQGSYGYTF
DNA: TGTGCCAGCAGCTTAGGGGAACAGGGAAGCTATGGCTACACCTTC
J: TRBJ1-2
D: NA
size: NA
V: TRBV7-9

CDR3: CASSLVAGGGRYEQYF
DNA: TGTGCCAGCAGCTTAGTTGCGGGAGGGGGCAGATACGAGCAGTACTTC
J: TRBJ2-7
D: TRBD2
size: NA
V: TRBV7-8

CDR3: CASSLARGSGNTIYF
DNA: TGCGCCAGCAGCTTGGCACGGGGCTCTGGAAACACCATATATTTT
J: TRBJ1-3
D: NA
size: NA
V: TRBV5-1

CDR3: CASSTGDRGARPF
DNA: TGTGCCAGCTCCACCGGAGACAGGGGGGCTCGGCCTTTT
J: TRBJ1-1
D: TRBD1
size: NA
V: TRBV6-5

CDR3: CASSPRQGAVVYGYTF
DNA: TGTGCCAGCAGTCCCCGACAGGGGGCGGTTGTCTATGGCTACACCTTC
J: TRBJ1-2
D: TRBD1
size: NA
V: TRBV2

CDR3: CASSLGQREVDEQFF
DNA: TGCGCCAGCAGCTTGGGCCAGCGGGAGGTGGATGAGCAGTTCTTC
J: TRBJ2-1
D: TRBD2
size: NA
V: TRBV5-1

CDR3: CASSVPGQGFTGELFF
DNA: TGTGCCAGCAGTGTTCCGGGACAGGGATTTACCGGGGAGCTGTTTTTT
J: TRBJ2-2
D: TRBD1
size: NA
V: TRBV6-1

CDR3: CSVTSGAGPYEQYF
DNA: TGCAGCGTTACTAGCGGGGCCGGTCCCTACGAGCAGTACTTC
J: TRBJ2-7
D: TRBD2
size: NA
V: TRBV29-1

CDR3: CASSAYRGENTIYF
DNA: TGTGCCAGCAGCGCCTACAGGGGCGAAAACACCATATATTTT
J: TRBJ1-3
D: TRBD1
size: NA
V: TRBV7-8